The T cell receptor (beta chain) under discussion was sequenced for a study of OX40 agonist ivuxolimab in advanced cancers. Overall study: Treatment of patients was with ivuxolimab, an agonistic anti-OX40 (CD134) antibody. The diagnoses of dose-escalation patients were hepatocellular carcinoma, melanoma, renal cell or head and neck cancer.

Concerning this clone: What it binds is not known.

Here immunoSEQ multiplex PCR was the method, and the copy in TCRdb shows in-frame clones only, minus some. The sample has roughly 100,000 clones, about nine tenths seen once. Study conclusions and caveats: Averaging showed that CD8+ T cells had more expanded clones than CD4+ did. Antigens targeted by the expanded peripheral T cells were not determined.

CDR3 length: 15 amino acids. Unmatched junction bases numbered 5, after V lost 0 bases and J lost 6 bases. CDR1 SGHRS and CDR2 YFSETQ come from the germline V gene. The chain joins TRBV5-1 to TRBJ1-2; TRBD1 aligns across 10 bases. The sequenced sample was CD4+ or CD8+ T cells sorted from blood, obtained in a trial of the OX40 agonist ivuxolimab. The sequence came from an adult with an advanced solid tumor such as melanoma, head and neck, liver or kidney cancer. This chain's CDR3 is CASSLGDRGRDGYTF. The CDR3, as DNA: TGCGCCAGCAGCTTGGGGGACAGGGGTAGGGATGGCTACACCTTC.